These 8 T cell receptor beta chains share one sample of origin, sequenced in a study of blood T cells in healthy people across ages. The use of a sample-barcoded 5' primer and a J-beta primer mix characterized a second PCR of about 7 to 12 cycles. TCRdb analysed the 5' RACE reads with MiXCR anew, one entry per CDR3 protein. The table includes 600,000 or so distinct CDR3 sequences, roughly 48% detected once. Sequencing input: blood. The receptor set was obtained from a man older than 75 in good health.

To note about this clonotype: One end of the junction is discordant with germline, which a read error may explain. The chain combines TRBV6-5 with TRBJ1-1, with 7 bases lining up with TRBD1. This CDR3 spans 16 amino acids. Germline values: CDR1 MNHEY, CDR2 SVGAGI. CDR3 coding DNA: TGTGCCATCAGTTACTTACAGGGGTCCCTGAACACTGAAGCTTTCTTT. This codes for CAISYLQGSLNTEAFF.

The genes are TRBV9 and TRBJ1-5; D remains unclear. V was cut by 4 bases and J by 4 bases, with 15 bases left in between. The CDR3 is made up of 15 amino acids. Germline CDR1 is SGDLS and CDR2 is YYNGEE. CDR3 DNA sequence: TGTGCCAGCAGCCCAGGCCAGGAGGCTAATCAGCCCCAGCATTTT. Its protein is CASSPGQEANQPQHF.

This clonotype was found a few times. This rearrangement joins TRBV9 to TRBJ2-1; D uncertain. The V gene lost 0 bases and the J gene lost 4 bases, with 11 bases spanning the gap. Germline V lookup: CDR1 SGDLS, CDR2 YYNGEE. The CDR3 contains 15 residues. The CDR3 DNA is TGTGCCAGCAGCGTAGGTTCGACCTTATACAATGAGCAGTTCTTC. Protein sequence: CASSVGSTLYNEQFF.

The chain uses TRBV29-1 and TRBJ2-3, with 9 bases that match TRBD1. After removal of 6 bases from V and 6 bases from J, the junction contained 10 bases not matched to a gene. The CDR3 runs 14 residues. The germline CDR1 and CDR2 sequences are SQVTM and ANQGSEA. The CDR3 region has the DNA TGCAGCGTGGGGACCGGGACAGGGACTGATACGCAGTATTTT. Protein: CSVGTGTGTDTQYF.

In its sample, this clonotype was seen a few times. J is TRBJ2-1 and V is TRBV7-2; 7 bases fit TRBD1. CDR3 length equals 13 residues. J lost 9 bases, V lost 6 bases, and 8 bases had no gene match. Germline values: CDR1 SGHTA, CDR2 FQGNSA. The CDR3 loop reads CASRGQVLSEQFF. In nucleotides, the CDR3 is TGTGCCAGCAGAGGACAGGTCTTGAGTGAGCAGTTCTTC.

This clonotype turned up a few times. The V gene is TRBV7-8, the J gene TRBJ2-1, with D possibly matching TRBD1 (5 bases). The CDR3 is 18 amino acids. Trimming stripped 4 bases from V and 4 bases from J, with 23 bases between. CDR1 SGHVS and CDR2 FQNEAQ come from the germline V gene. The chain's CDR3 is CASSSPAARAVPYNEQFF. The CDR3 nucleotides read TGTGCCAGCAGCTCCCCCGCCGCCAGGGCGGTACCATACAATGAGCAGTTCTTC. The variable domain in full, with the rest retrieved from reference TRBV7-8 and TRBJ2-1, is GAGVSQSPRYKVAKRGQDVALRCDPISGHVSLFWYQQALGQGPEFLTYFQNEAQLDKSGLPSDRFFAERPEGSVSTLKIQRTQQEDSAVYLCASSSPAARAVPYNEQFFGPGTRLTVL.

This clonotype was detected a few times. A single base separates this from a much larger clone, so it may be a read error. The chain couples TRBV6-5 to TRBJ2-3; D gene unclear. CDR3 length: 14 amino acids. Per the germline V gene, CDR1 is MNHEY and CDR2 is SVGAGI. CDR3 nucleotides: TGTGCCAGCAGTGACTCGATATTGAGGGATACGCAGTATTTT. Protein: CASSDSILRDTQYF.

This clonotype was detected only a few times. The DNA of the CDR3 is TGTGCCAGCAGCTTGAGGACAGCAGGCTCCTACGAGCAGTACTTC. Its protein is CASSLRTAGSYEQYF. The J gene is TRBJ2-7, the V gene TRBV5-5; maybe TRBD1 (6 bases). CDR3 size: 15 residues. CDR1 is SGHKS, CDR2 YYEKEE, per germline (reference sequence). With 1 base removed from V and 0 bases from J, the gap between germline ends came to 11 bases.